This section outlines one TCR beta chain sequence together with its context. J gave up 5 bases and V 3 bases, and 3 bases lay outside the gene matches. This CDR3 is 13 amino acids long. Germline V gives CDR1 WNHNN, CDR2 SYGVQD (reference sequence). The sample belongs to a study of HIV-infected children after antiretroviral therapy interruption. Study details: For the interruption arm, samples span week 0 through about 3 years after study end.

RNA-based 3' RACE libraries used unique molecular identifiers. TCRdb ran MiXCR on the 3' RACE reads and lists one entry per CDR3 protein. In the table there are about 86,000 distinct CDR3 sequences, around 6.9% of which are singletons. This sample's treatment: PENTA 11 planned treatment interruption arm or continuous ART arm. This receptor was obtained from a pool of human donors with HIV. The J gene is TRBJ1-1, the V gene TRBV10-1; 7 bases are a match to TRBD1. This sample comprised CD45RA+ CD4+ T cells from PBMCs, pooled from several time points, obtained from a donor given antiretroviral therapy, either interrupted or continuous. Subset noted: naive CD4+ CD45RA+ CD45RO- T cells. This CDR3 reads CASSEQGRTEAFF. CDR3 nucleotide sequence: TGCGCCAGCAGTGAACAGGGGAGGACTGAAGCTTTCTTT.